The rows below give T cell receptor beta chains drawn from one sample of a study of blood T cells in healthy people across ages. TCRdb redid the calling of the 5' RACE reads with MiXCR, one entry per CDR3 protein. Among about 510,000 distinct CDR3 sequences listed, about 27% were seen once. These same records also appear under a second study, on T cells of mothers and their children.

Sequencing used blood. These receptors were taken from a boy between 2 and 10 years old in good health. The CDR3 runs from the conserved cysteine through the conserved F or W. D genes are given only for firm matches. A row's size may be missing; if present it is once, few, many or a size class.

J gene	V gene	clone size	D gene	CDR3 DNA	CDR3 protein
TRBJ1-4	TRBV7-2	-	-	TGTGCCAGCAGCTTGAGCAGGCTGAGCGAAAAACTGTTTTTT	CASSLSRLSEKLFF
TRBJ2-2	TRBV27	few	-	TGTGCCAGCAGTTTATCCCCTTCTGAGGGTCGTGGCACCGGGGAGCTGTTTTTT	CASSLSPSEGRGTGELFF
TRBJ2-4	TRBV12-3/TRBV12-4	many	-	TGTGCCAGCAGCCCAGGGACCCTAGCCAAAAACATTCAGTACTTC	CASSPGTLAKNIQYF
TRBJ2-3	TRBV10-3	-	-	TGTGCCACGGGAAGCGGCACAGATACGCAGTATTTT	CATGSGTDTQYF
TRBJ2-2	TRBV6-1	-	TRBD1	TGTGCCAGCAGTGAAGAGACAGGGGTGAACACCGGGGAGCTGTTTTTT	CASSEETGVNTGELFF
TRBJ2-1	TRBV7-6	-	-	TGTGCCAGCAGCCGAGGGCGTGAGCAGTTCTTC	CASSRGREQFF
TRBJ2-5	TRBV12-3/TRBV12-4	-	TRBD1	TGTGCCAGCAGCCGGACAGGGGCACCGAAAGAGACCCAGTACTTC	CASSRTGAPKETQYF
TRBJ1-2	TRBV5-6	few	TRBD1	TGTGCCAGCAGCCCTGACAGGGAATATGGCTACACCTTC	CASSPDREYGYTF
TRBJ2-1	TRBV4-3	many	-	TGCGCCAGCAGCCAAGAACCCCAGGGGTACAATGAGCAGTTCTTC	CASSQEPQGYNEQFF
TRBJ1-2	TRBV7-9	few	TRBD1	TGTGCCAGCAGCTCATCACCGGGACAGGGAGAAATGGATGGCTACACCTTC	CASSSSPGQGEMDGYTF
TRBJ1-5	TRBV28	-	-	TGTGCCAGCATCAGGGCCGGATATAGCAATCAGCCCAAGCATTTT	CASIRAGYSNQPKHF